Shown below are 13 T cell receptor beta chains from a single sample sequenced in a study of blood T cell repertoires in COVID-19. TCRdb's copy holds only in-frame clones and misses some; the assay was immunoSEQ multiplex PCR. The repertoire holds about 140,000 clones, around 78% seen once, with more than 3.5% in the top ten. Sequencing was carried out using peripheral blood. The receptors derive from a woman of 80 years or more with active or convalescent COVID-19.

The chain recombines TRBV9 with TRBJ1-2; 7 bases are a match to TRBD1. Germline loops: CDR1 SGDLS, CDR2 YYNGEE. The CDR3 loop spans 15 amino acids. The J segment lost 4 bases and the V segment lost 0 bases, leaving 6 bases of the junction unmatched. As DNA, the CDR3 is TGTGCCAGCAGCGTAGCTCCAGGGGGTACCTATGGCTACACCTTC. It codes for CASSVAPGGTYGYTF.

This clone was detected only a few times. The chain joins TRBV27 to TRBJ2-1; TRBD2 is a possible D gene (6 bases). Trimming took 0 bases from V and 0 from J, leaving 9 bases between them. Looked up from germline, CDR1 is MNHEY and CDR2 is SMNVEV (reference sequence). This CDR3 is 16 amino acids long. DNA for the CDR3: TGTGCCAGCAGTTTATCCATGGGGGGCTCCTACAATGAGCAGTTCTTC. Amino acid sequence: CASSLSMGGSYNEQFF.

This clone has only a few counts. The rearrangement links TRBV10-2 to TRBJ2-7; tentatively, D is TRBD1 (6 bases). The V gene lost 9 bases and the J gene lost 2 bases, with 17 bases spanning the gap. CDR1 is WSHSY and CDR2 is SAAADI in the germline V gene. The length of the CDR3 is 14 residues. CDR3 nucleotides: TGCGCCAGTGCAGACCCGACAGGAGCCTACGAGCAGTACTTC. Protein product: CASADPTGAYEQYF.

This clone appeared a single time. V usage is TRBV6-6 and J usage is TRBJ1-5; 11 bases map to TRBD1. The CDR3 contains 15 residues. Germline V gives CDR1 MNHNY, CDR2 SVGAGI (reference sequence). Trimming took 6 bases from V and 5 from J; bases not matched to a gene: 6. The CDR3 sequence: CASSRPGQGDQPQHF. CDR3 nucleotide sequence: TGTGCCAGCAGCCGGCCGGGACAGGGGGATCAGCCCCAGCATTTT.

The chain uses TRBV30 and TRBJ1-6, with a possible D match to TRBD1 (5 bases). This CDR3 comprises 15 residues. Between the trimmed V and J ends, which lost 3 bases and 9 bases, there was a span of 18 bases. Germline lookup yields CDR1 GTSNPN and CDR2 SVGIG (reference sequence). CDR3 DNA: TGTGCCTGGAGCCCCTACGGGGGGAGTAGTTCACCCCTCCACTTT. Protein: CAWSPYGGSSSPLHF. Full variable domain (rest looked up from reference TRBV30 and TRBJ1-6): SQTIHQWPATLVQPVGSPLSLECTVEGTSNPNLYWYRQAAGRGLQLLFYSVGIGQISSEVPQNLSASRPQDRQFILSSKKLLLSDSGFYLCAWSPYGGSSSPLHFGNGTRLTVT.

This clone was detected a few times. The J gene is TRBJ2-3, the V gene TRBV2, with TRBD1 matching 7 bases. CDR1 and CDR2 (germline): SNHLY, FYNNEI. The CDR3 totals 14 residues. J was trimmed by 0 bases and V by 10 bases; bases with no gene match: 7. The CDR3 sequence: CATRRGRSTDTQYF. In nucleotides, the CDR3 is TGTGCCACCCGAAGGGGGCGGAGCACAGATACGCAGTATTTT.

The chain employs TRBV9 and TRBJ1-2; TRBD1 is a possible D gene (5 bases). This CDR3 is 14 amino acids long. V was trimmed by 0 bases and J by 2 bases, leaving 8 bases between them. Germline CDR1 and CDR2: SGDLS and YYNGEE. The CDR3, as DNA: TGTGCCAGCAGCGTAGCGTCAGGGAACTATGGCTACACCTTC. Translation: CASSVASGNYGYTF. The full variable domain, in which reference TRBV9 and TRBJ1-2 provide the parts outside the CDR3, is DSGVTQTPKHLITATGQRVTLRCSPRSGDLSVYWYQQSLDQGLQFLIQYYNGEERAKGNILERFSAQQFPDLHSELNLSSLELGDSALYFCASSVASGNYGYTFGSGTRLTVV.

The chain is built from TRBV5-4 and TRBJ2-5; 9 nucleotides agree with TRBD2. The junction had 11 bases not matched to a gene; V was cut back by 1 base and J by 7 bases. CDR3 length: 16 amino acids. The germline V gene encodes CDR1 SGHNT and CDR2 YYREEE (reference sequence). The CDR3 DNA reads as TGTGCCAGCAGCTTGTCAGCGGGGGGAAGCGGGGGGACCCAGTACTTC. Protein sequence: CASSLSAGGSGGTQYF.

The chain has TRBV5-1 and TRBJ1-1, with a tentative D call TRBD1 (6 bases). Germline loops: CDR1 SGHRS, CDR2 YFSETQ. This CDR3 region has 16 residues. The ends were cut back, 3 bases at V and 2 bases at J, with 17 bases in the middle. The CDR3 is CASSSDTGHPNTEAFF. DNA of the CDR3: TGCGCCAGCAGCTCAGACACGGGACATCCTAACACTGAAGCTTTCTTT.

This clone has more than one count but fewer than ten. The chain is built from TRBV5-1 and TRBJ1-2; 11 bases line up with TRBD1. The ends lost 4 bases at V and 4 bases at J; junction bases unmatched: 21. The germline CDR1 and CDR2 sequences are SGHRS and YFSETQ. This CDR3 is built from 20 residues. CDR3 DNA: TGCGCCAGCAGCGGCGGGACAGGGGGGACGCACCAAATCTTGCTCTATGGCTACACCTTC. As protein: CASSGGTGGTHQILLYGYTF.

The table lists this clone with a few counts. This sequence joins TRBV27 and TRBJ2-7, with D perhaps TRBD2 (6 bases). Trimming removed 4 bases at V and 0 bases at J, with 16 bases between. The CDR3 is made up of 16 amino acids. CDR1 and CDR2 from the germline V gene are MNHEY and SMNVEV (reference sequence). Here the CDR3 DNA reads TGTGCCAGCAGTTCGAGTAGCGGCGCATTCTCCTACGAGCAGTACTTC. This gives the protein CASSSSSGAFSYEQYF.

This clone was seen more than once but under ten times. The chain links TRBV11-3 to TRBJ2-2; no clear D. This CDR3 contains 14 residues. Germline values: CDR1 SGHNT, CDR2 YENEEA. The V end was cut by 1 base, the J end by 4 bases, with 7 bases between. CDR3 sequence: CASSLGQSTGELFF. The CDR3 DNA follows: TGTGCCAGCAGCTTAGGGCAGTCCACCGGGGAGCTGTTTTTT.

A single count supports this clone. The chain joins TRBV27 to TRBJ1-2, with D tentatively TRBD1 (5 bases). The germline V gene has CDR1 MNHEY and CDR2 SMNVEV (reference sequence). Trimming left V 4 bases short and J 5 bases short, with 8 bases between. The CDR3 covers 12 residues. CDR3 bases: TGTGCCAGCAGTTCGACAGATTATGGCTACACCTTC. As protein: CASSSTDYGYTF.